The 4 T cell receptor beta chains below come from one sample, sequenced in a study of OX40 agonist ivuxolimab in advanced cancers. Libraries were prepared by immunoSEQ multiplex PCR; TCRdb keeps only in-frame clonotypes and omits some of them. The table lists tens of thousands of clones, approximately 94% of them singletons. The material sequenced was CD4+ or CD8+ T cells sorted from blood, taken in a trial of the OX40 agonist ivuxolimab. The receptors here all came from an adult with an advanced solid tumor such as melanoma, head and neck, liver or kidney cancer.

The chain has TRBV30 and TRBJ2-5; D unresolved. The germline V gene has CDR1 GTSNPN and CDR2 SVGIG (reference sequence). The CDR3 runs to 14 residues. Trimming took 5 bases from V and 4 from J, leaving 17 bases between them. In DNA, the CDR3 is TGTGCCTGGTCCCTTAGGCAGACCGGAGAGACCCAGTACTTC. It yields the protein CAWSLRQTGETQYF.

For this clone: Its ends do not fully match the called genes, so a read error is possible. This sequence joins TRBV27 and TRBJ1-5; 7 bases line up with TRBD1. This CDR3 spans 14 amino acids. Germline V gene sequence: CDR1 MNHEY, CDR2 SMNVEV (reference sequence). CDR3 sequence reads: CASSYRGSSQPQHF. The CDR3 DNA sequence: TGTGCCAGCAGTTACAGGGGAAGCAGTCAGCCCCAGCATTTT.

This chain connects TRBV14 to TRBJ1-2; the D is unclear. Germline V gene data show CDR1 as SGHDN and CDR2 as FVKESK. This CDR3 is built from 14 residues. V gave up 5 bases and J gave up 2 bases, with 12 bases separating them. The CDR3 reads CASSAFVQNYGYTF. The CDR3 bases are TGTGCCAGCAGCGCCTTTGTCCAGAACTATGGCTACACCTTC.

CDR3 DNA: TGTGCCAGCCCCGACACGAACACCGGGGAGCTGTTTTTT. It yields the protein CASPDTNTGELFF. The chain combines TRBV18 with TRBJ2-2, with unresolved D. V lost 8 bases, J lost 0 bases, and 7 bases lay in between. Germline CDR1 reads KGHSH; CDR2 reads LQKENI. The CDR3 is 13 amino acids.